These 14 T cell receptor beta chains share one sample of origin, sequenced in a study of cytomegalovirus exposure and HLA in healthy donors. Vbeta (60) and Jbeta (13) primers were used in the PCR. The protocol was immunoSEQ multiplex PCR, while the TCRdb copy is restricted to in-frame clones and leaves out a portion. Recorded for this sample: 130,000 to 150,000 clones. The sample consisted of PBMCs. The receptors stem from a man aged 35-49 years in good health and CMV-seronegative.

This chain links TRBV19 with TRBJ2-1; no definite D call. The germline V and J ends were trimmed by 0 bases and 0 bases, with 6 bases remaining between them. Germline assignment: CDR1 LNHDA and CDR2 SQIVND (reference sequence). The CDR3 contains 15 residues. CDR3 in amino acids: CASSIDTSSYNEQFF. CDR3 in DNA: TGTGCCAGTAGTATAGACACGAGCTCCTACAATGAGCAGTTCTTC.

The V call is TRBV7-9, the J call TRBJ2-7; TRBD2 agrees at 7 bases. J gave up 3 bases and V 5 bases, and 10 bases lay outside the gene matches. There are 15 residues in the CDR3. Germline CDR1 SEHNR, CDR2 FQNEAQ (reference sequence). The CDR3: CASSLGRERFYEQYF. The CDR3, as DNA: TGTGCCAGCAGCCTGGGGAGGGAAAGGTTCTACGAGCAGTACTTC.

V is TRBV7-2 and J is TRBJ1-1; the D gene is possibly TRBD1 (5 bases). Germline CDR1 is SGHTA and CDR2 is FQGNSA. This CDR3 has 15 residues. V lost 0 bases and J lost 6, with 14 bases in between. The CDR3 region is CASSLASQGGAEAFF. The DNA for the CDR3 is TGTGCCAGCAGCTTAGCGAGCCAGGGTGGAGCTGAAGCTTTCTTT.

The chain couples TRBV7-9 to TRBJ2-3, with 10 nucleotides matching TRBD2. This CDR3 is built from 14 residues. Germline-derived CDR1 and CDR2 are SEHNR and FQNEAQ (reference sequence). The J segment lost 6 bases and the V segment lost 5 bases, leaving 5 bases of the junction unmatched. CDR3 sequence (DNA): TGTGCCAGCAGCCCAAGCGGGGGGGCTGATACGCAGTATTTT. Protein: CASSPSGGADTQYF.

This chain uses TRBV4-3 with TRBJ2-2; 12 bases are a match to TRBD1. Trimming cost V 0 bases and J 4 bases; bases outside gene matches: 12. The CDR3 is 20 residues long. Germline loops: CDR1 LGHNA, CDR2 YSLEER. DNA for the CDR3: TGCGCCAGCAGCCAAGAATGGGACAGGGGGCGTCTAGACCTCACCGGGGAGCTGTTTTTT. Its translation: CASSQEWDRGRLDLTGELFF.

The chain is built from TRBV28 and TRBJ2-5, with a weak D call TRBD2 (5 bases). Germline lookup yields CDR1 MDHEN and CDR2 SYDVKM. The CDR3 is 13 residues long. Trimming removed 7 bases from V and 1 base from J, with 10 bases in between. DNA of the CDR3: TGTGCCAGCACCCTGGGGAGCCAAGAGACCCAGTACTTC. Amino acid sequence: CASTLGSQETQYF.

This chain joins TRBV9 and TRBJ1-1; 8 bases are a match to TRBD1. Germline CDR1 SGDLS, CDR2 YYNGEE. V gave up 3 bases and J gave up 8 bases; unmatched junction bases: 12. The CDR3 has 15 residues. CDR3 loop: CASSARDRSLGEAFF. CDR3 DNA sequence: TGTGCCAGCAGCGCACGGGACAGGTCCCTGGGGGAAGCTTTCTTT.

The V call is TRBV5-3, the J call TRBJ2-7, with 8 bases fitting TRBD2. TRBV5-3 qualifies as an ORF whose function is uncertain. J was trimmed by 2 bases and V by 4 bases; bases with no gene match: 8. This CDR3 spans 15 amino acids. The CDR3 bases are TGTGCCAGAAGCCCTATAACTAGCGGCGCCTACGAGCAGTACTTC. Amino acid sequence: CARSPITSGAYEQYF.

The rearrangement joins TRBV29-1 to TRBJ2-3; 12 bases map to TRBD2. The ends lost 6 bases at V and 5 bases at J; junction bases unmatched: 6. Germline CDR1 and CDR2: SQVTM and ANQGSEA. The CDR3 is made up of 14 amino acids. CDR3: CSVAETSGGDTQYF. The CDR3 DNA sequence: TGCAGCGTCGCCGAGACTAGCGGGGGAGATACGCAGTATTTT.

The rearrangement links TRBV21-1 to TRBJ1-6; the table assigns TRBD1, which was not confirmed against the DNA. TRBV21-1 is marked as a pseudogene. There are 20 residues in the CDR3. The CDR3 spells CASSKEWDREGISYNSPLHF. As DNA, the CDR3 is TGTGCCAGCAGCAAAGAATGGGACAGGGAGGGTATCTCCTATAATTCACCCCTCCACTTT.

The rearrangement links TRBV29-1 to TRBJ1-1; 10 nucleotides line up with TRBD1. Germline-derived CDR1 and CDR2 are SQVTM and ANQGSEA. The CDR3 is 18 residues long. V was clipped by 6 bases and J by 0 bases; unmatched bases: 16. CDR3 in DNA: TGCAGCGTGCATCTGGGGGGGACAGGGGCCCCTTTGAACACTGAAGCTTTCTTT. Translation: CSVHLGGTGAPLNTEAFF.

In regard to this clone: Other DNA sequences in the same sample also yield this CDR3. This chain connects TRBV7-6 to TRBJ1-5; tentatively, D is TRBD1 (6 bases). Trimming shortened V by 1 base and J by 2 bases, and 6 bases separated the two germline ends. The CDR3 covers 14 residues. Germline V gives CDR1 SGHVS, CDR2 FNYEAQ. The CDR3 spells CASSLGQGNQPQHF. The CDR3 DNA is TGTGCCAGCAGCTTAGGACAGGGCAATCAGCCCCAGCATTTT.

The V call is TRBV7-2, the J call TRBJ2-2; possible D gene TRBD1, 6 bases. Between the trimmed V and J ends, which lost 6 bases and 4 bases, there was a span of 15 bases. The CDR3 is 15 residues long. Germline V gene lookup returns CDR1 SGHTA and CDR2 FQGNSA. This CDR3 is CASRPAGQSTGELFF. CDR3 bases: TGTGCCAGCAGACCAGCCGGACAGAGCACCGGGGAGCTGTTTTTT.

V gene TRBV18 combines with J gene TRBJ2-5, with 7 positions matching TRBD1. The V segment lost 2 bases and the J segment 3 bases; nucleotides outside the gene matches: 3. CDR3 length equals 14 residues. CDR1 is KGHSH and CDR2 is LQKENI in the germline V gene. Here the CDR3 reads CASSPTQGKETQYF. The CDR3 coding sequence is TGTGCCAGCTCACCAACACAGGGGAAAGAGACCCAGTACTTC.